This passage covers 18 T cell receptor beta chains from one sample sequenced in a study of quantifying T cell responses using KT2 cells (dated 2017 in TCRdb). About the investigation overall: RNA was DNase-treated and reverse transcribed with TCR alpha and beta constant-region primers, mostly using SuperScript III.

Library preparation employed UMI-ligation and nested PCR. Reads for this sample came from an Illumina MiSeq. Using T4 RNA ligase 1, a single-stranded oligonucleotide bearing the Illumina SP2 sequence plus a UMI was ligated onto the 3' end of the cDNA. PCR1 ran about 4 cycles (98°C 15 s, 69°C 30 s, 72°C 40 s); the beta primer was an equimolar mix of RC1.1 and RC1.2 covering TRBC1 and TRBC2. The public reads were reanalyzed by TCRdb: fastp trimming at Q25, MiXCR alignment, in-frame beta chains only. Rows are unified per CDR3 protein, each entry keeping the most common DNA and genes. The sample has tens of thousands of distinct CDR3 sequences on record, roughly 12% of them singletons. Roughly a tenth of the sample belongs to the ten largest clones. Sequencing was performed on PBMCs spiked with cells of the T cell clone KT2. These receptor sequences come from a human donor.

J is TRBJ1-1 and V is TRBV5-1; 8 bases align to TRBD1. Germline assignment: CDR1 SGHRS and CDR2 YFSETQ. The V and J ends lost 4 bases and 1 base, in that order; junction bases with no gene match: 3. The CDR3 runs 14 residues. CDR3 sequence (DNA): TGCGCCAGCAGCCTGGGGACAGGGAACACTGAAGCTTTCTTT. It encodes CASSLGTGNTEAFF.

Only a few counts were recorded for this clonotype. The gene calls are TRBV2 and TRBJ1-3, with D perhaps matching TRBD1 (5 bases). Trimming stripped 6 bases from V and 0 bases from J, with 21 bases between. The CDR3 has 18 amino acids. Germline CDR1 is SNHLY and CDR2 is FYNNEI. The CDR3 DNA reads as TGTGCCAGCAGAAGGTTGGAAATGACAGCCTCCTCTGGAAACACCATATATTTT. As protein: CASRRLEMTASSGNTIYF.

The chain carries TRBV5-1 and TRBJ1-5; D is ambiguous. Germline V lookup: CDR1 SGHRS, CDR2 YFSETQ. The germline V and J ends were trimmed by 4 bases and 5 bases, with 10 bases remaining between them. CDR3 length: 13 amino acids. For the CDR3, the DNA is TGCGCCAGCAGCCTATATACCGATCAGCCCCAGCATTTT. Its protein is CASSLYTDQPQHF.

This clonotype was observed a few times. The chain couples TRBV20-1 to TRBJ2-3; a possible D gene is TRBD2 (6 bases). The CDR3 runs 14 residues. CDR1 and CDR2 (germline): DFQATT, SNEGSKA (reference sequence). Deletions cut 0 bases from V and 1 base from J, with 8 bases between. The CDR3 loop reads CSAREGGGTDTQYF. In DNA, the CDR3 is TGCAGTGCTAGAGAAGGCGGGGGCACAGATACGCAGTATTTT.

This clonotype was counted a single time. The gene calls are TRBV7-2 and TRBJ1-2; D remains unclear. Germline V gene data show CDR1 as SGHTA and CDR2 as FQGNSA. CDR3 size: 14 residues. Trimming removed 1 base at V and 0 bases at J, with 6 bases between. The CDR3 DNA is TGTGCCAGCAGCTTAGGACGGACTAACTATGGCTACACCTTC. As protein: CASSLGRTNYGYTF.

The rearrangement uses TRBV7-3 and TRBJ1-1; 12 nucleotides match TRBD1. V gave up 5 bases and J gave up 5 bases; unmatched junction bases: 3. In germline, CDR1 is SGHTA, CDR2 FQGTGA. The CDR3 is 14 residues long. DNA for the CDR3: TGTGCCAGCAGCGGGACAGGGGGCAGGACTGAAGCTTTCTTT. The encoded protein is CASSGTGGRTEAFF.

This clonotype was detected only a few times. This chain links TRBV27 with TRBJ1-4, with 10 bases aligning to TRBD1. The CDR3 covers 14 residues. CDR1 and CDR2 from the germline V gene are MNHEY and SMNVEV (reference sequence). After removal of 9 bases from V and 7 bases from J, the junction contained 8 bases not matched to a gene. The DNA for the CDR3 is TGTGCCAGGCGAAGGACAGGGGGAGGTGAAAAACTGTTTTTT. Translation gives CARRRTGGGEKLFF.

The CDR3 loop is CASSEDRGSPQFF. DNA for the CDR3: TGTGCCAGCAGCGAGGACAGGGGTTCGCCGCAGTTCTTC. The J gene is TRBJ2-1, the V gene TRBV9, with 9 nucleotides matching TRBD1. V lost 3 bases and J lost 12; bases outside the gene matches: 7. CDR1 is SGDLS, CDR2 YYNGEE, per germline. The CDR3 runs to 13 residues. The whole variable domain, remainder taken from reference TRBV9 and TRBJ2-1, is DSGVTQTPKHLITATGQRVTLRCSPRSGDLSVYWYQQSLDQGLQFLIQYYNGEERAKGNILERFSAQQFPDLHSELNLSSLELGDSALYFCASSEDRGSPQFFGPGTRLTVL.

J is TRBJ1-1 and V is TRBV7-9; TRBD1 is a possible D gene (5 bases). The V gene's germline CDR1 is SEHNR and CDR2 FQNEAQ (reference sequence). The germline V and J ends were trimmed by 2 bases and 6 bases, with 16 bases remaining between them. The CDR3 runs 15 residues. Here the CDR3 DNA reads TGTGCCAGCAGCTTATTACTACAGGAGGGCGCTGAAGCTTTCTTT. Translating gives CASSLLLQEGAEAFF. The full variable domain, rest sourced from reference TRBV7-9 and TRBJ1-1, is DTGVSQNPRHKITKRGQNVTFRCDPISEHNRLYWYRQTLGQGPEFLTYFQNEAQLEKSRLLSDRFSAERPKGSFSTLEIQRTEQGDSAMYLCASSLLLQEGAEAFFGQGTRLTVV.

This clonotype was seen a handful of times. This rearrangement joins TRBV6-2 or TRBV6-3 to TRBJ2-1, with TRBD2 matching 9 bases. V shed 0 bases, J shed 3 bases, and the junction held 6 bases outside the gene matches. Germline values: CDR1 MNHEY, CDR2 SVGEGT. The CDR3 contains 17 residues. The CDR3 bases are TGTGCCAGCAGTTACTCGTCCCCTAGCGGGGTCTACAATGAGCAGTTCTTC. As protein: CASSYSSPSGVYNEQFF.

The J gene is TRBJ2-1, the V gene TRBV10-3; D remains unclear. The germline gives CDR1 ENHRY, CDR2 SYGVKD. The CDR3 sequence is 13 residues long. The V end was cut by 9 bases, the J end by 8 bases, with 17 bases between. The CDR3 nucleotides are TGTGCCATGCGCCCAAGCATAGCACATGAGCAGTTCTTC. Its protein is CAMRPSIAHEQFF.

This clonotype has a handful of counts. The chain joins TRBV2 to TRBJ2-3, with TRBD2 matching over 8 bases. Germline trimming cut 4 bases from V and 2 bases from J; bases unmatched to any gene: 5. In germline, CDR1 is SNHLY, CDR2 FYNNEI. CDR3 length: 15 amino acids. CDR3 sequence: CASSGIAGPTDTQYF. Written as DNA, the CDR3 is TGTGCCAGCAGTGGGATAGCGGGACCCACAGATACGCAGTATTTT.

This clonotype showed up many times. The chain combines TRBV10-3 with TRBJ2-1, with 10 nucleotides matching TRBD2. V shed 3 bases, J shed 7 bases, and the junction held 6 bases outside the gene matches. The CDR3 has 15 amino acids. In germline, CDR1 is ENHRY, CDR2 SYGVKD. The CDR3 DNA reads as TGTGCCATCAGTGATCGAGCGGGAGGGGAGAATGAGCAGTTCTTC. It is translated as CAISDRAGGENEQFF.

The rearrangement uses TRBV6-6 and TRBJ2-2; 9 nucleotides align to TRBD1. The CDR3 contains 17 residues. Trimming at V came to 6 bases and at J to 5 bases, leaving 13 bases not matched to a gene. Germline V gene data show CDR1 as MNHNY and CDR2 as SVGAGI (reference sequence). CDR3 sequence reads: CASSRRGDRDSTGELFF. CDR3 coding DNA: TGTGCCAGCAGCCGACGGGGGGACAGGGATTCGACCGGGGAGCTGTTTTTT.

This clonotype was seen only a few times. CDR3: CASSPPRVANTGELFF. DNA for the CDR3: TGTGCCAGCTCACCACCCCGGGTAGCGAACACCGGGGAGCTGTTTTTT. The chain employs TRBV18 and TRBJ2-2; no clear D gene. Germline CDR1 and CDR2: KGHSH and LQKENI. The CDR3 loop spans 16 amino acids. Trimming left V 0 bases short and J 0 bases short, with 8 bases between. The full variable domain, its missing parts supplied by reference TRBV18 and TRBJ2-2, is NAGVMQNPRHLVRRRGQEARLRCSPMKGHSHVYWYRQLPEEGLKFMVYLQKENIIDESGMPKERFSAEFPKEGPSILRIQQVVRGDSAAYFCASSPPRVANTGELFFGEGSRLTVL.

The V and J genes are TRBV6-5 and TRBJ2-2, with D possibly TRBD2 on 6 matching bases. Per germline, CDR1 MNHEY and CDR2 SVGAGI. With 6 bases removed from V and 0 bases from J, the gap between germline ends came to 17 bases. The CDR3 totals 17 residues. This chain's CDR3 is CASSRRGGRANTGELFF. CDR3 sequence (DNA): TGTGCCAGCAGCCGACGGGGAGGCAGGGCGAACACCGGGGAGCTGTTTTTT.

The gene calls are TRBV7-2 and TRBJ1-3; D is undetermined. CDR1 and CDR2 (germline): SGHTA, FQGNSA. V was pared by 1 base and J by 6 bases, with 10 bases between. The CDR3 sequence is 14 residues long. CDR3 nucleotides: TGTGCCAGCAGCTTAGTCTGGGCCGTAAACACCATATATTTT. This codes for CASSLVWAVNTIYF.

The genes are TRBV20-1 and TRBJ2-7, with no clear D. V lost 2 bases and J lost 2, with 10 bases in between. Per germline, CDR1 DFQATT and CDR2 SNEGSKA (reference sequence). The CDR3 runs to 13 residues. CDR3 loop: CSARFPGTYEQYF. CDR3 bases: TGCAGTGCTAGATTCCCAGGAACCTACGAGCAGTACTTC.